This TCR beta chain was recorded in a study of response to subunit inactivated influenza vaccine. Study conclusions and caveats: Every seasonal influenza vaccination brings in few new T cells, the authors suggested.

TCRdb re-derived calls from the RT-PCR reads in MiXCR, one entry per CDR3 protein. The sample yields 500,000 to 600,000 distinct CDR3 sequences, 13% seen once. Germline-derived CDR1 and CDR2 are DFQATT and SNEGSKA (reference sequence). This CDR3 has 15 amino acids. The V and J ends lost 1 base and 2 bases, in that order; junction bases with no gene match: 5. Concerning this clonotype: Its antigen is not identified.

The sequence derives from a man between 45 and 60 years old who received an inactivated influenza vaccine. The sample here was PBMCs from blood, taken roughly 46 days after vaccination. The chain links TRBV20-1 to TRBJ2-3; the match to TRBD2 covers 8 bases. The CDR3 bases are TGCAGTGCTAGAGCCCTAGCGGGTAACACAGATACGCAGTATTTT. This translates into CSARALAGNTDTQYF.